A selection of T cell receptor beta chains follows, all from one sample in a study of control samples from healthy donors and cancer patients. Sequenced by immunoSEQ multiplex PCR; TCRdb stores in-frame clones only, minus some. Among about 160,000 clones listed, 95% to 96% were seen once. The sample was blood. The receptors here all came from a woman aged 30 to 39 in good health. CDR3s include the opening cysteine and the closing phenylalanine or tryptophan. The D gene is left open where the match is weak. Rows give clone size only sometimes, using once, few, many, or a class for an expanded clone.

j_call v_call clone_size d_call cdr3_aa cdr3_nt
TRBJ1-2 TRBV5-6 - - CASSSTGNVGYGYTF TGTGCCAGCAGCTCCACAGGAAACGTGGGCTATGGCTACACCTTC
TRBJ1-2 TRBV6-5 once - CASSYSGDYGYTF TGTGCCAGCAGTTACTCCGGGGACTATGGCTACACCTTC
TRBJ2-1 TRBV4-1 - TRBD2 CASSQEEAGGWEQFF TGCGCCAGCAGCCAAGAGGAAGCGGGGGGTTGGGAGCAGTTCTTC
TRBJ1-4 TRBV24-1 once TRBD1 CATSDFQDREEKLFF TGTGCCACCAGTGATTTTCAGGACAGGGAGGAAAAACTGTTTTTT
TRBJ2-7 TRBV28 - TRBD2 CASSSISSGTPYEQYF TGTGCCAGCAGCTCAATTTCTAGCGGCACCCCCTACGAGCAGTACTTC
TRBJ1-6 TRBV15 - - CATSGSNSPLHF TGTGCCACCTCAGGGTCCAATTCACCCCTCCACTTT
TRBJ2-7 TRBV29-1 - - CSVESGYDEQYF TGCAGCGTTGAATCAGGGTACGACGAGCAGTACTTC
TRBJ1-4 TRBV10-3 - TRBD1 CAISERGQGNEKLFF TGTGCCATCAGTGAGCGAGGACAGGGCAATGAAAAACTGTTTTTT
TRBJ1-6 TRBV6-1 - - CASSEPRGDSSPLHF TGTGCCAGCAGTGAACCTCGGGGGGATAGTTCACCCCTCCACTTT
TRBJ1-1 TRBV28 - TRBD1 CASSDPGQGNTEAFF TGTGCCAGCAGTGATCCGGGACAGGGGAACACTGAAGCTTTCTTT
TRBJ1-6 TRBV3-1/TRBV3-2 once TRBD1 CASSQEGTAYNSPLHF TGTGCCAGCAGCCAAGAGGGGACAGCCTATAATTCACCCCTCCACTTT
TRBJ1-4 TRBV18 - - CASSLQPGQIEEKLFF TGTGCCAGCTCACTACAACCCGGACAGATCGAGGAAAAACTGTTTTTT
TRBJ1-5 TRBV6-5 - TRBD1 CASSDLRGSQPQHF TGTGCCAGCAGCGACCTCAGGGGGTCTCAGCCCCAGCATTTT
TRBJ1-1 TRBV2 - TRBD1 CASIRDSQMNTEAFF TGTGCCAGCATCCGGGACAGTCAAATGAACACTGAAGCTTTCTTT
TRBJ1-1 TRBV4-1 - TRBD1 CASSQTRDRGPSTEAFF TGCGCCAGCAGCCAAACAAGGGACAGGGGGCCGAGCACTGAAGCTTTCTTT
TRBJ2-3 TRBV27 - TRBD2 CASSFSSGGLPEDTQYF TGTGCCAGCAGTTTTAGTAGCGGGGGGCTTCCTGAGGATACGCAGTATTTT
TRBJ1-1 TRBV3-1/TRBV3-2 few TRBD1 CASSQRQGAEAFF TGTGCCAGCAGCCAAAGACAGGGGGCGGAAGCTTTCTTT
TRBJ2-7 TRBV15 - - CATSSPREALSYEQYF TGTGCCACCAGCAGCCCCCGAGAGGCTCTATCCTACGAGCAGTACTTC
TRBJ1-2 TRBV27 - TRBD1 CASSGGQGILLDGYTF TGTGCCAGCAGTGGGGGACAGGGGATACTACTGGATGGCTACACCTTC
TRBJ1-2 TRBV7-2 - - CASSLDTSNYGYTF TGTGCCAGCAGCCTGGACACCTCTAACTATGGCTACACCTTC
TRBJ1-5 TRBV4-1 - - CASSRLPRDLTQPQHF TGCGCCAGCAGCCGTTTGCCCCGGGACCTCACCCAGCCCCAGCATTTT
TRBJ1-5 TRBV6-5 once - CASNSNQPQHF TGTGCCAGCAACTCCAATCAGCCCCAGCATTTT
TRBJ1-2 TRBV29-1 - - CSVDHGTNLYGYTF TGCAGCGTTGACCACGGGACGAACCTTTATGGCTACACCTTC
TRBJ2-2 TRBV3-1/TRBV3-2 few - CASSQVPGERRELFF TGTGCCAGCAGCCAAGTCCCGGGAGAACGGAGGGAGCTGTTTTTT
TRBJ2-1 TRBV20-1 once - CSASSLSGDEQFF TGCAGTGCTAGTAGCCTTTCGGGGGATGAGCAGTTCTTC
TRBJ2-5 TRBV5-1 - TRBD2 CASSLYGLGAETQYF TGCGCCAGCAGCTTGTACGGACTAGGGGCAGAGACCCAGTACTTC
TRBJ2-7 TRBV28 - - CASAGSFYEQYF TGTGCCAGCGCGGGCAGTTTCTACGAGCAGTACTTC
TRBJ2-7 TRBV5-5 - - CASSPSRTYEQYF TGTGCCAGCAGCCCTAGCCGGACCTACGAGCAGTACTTC
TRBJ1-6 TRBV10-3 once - CAISARENNSPLHF TGTGCCATCAGTGCCAGGGAAAATAATTCACCCCTCCACTTT
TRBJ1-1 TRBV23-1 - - CASSQPGTRVEAFF TGCGCCAGCAGTCAGCCCGGGACACGGGTTGAAGCTTTCTTT
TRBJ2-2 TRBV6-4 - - CASSDSSGAIPGELFF TGTGCCAGCAGTGACTCATCAGGGGCCATACCCGGGGAGCTGTTTTTT
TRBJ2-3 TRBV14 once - CASSQVYRKSTDTQYF TGTGCCAGCAGCCAAGTCTACAGGAAATCTACAGATACGCAGTATTTT
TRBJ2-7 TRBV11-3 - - CASSLDQGYEQYF TGTGCCAGCAGCTTAGATCAAGGGTACGAGCAGTACTTC
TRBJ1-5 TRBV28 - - CASSLWGRGLNQPQHF TGTGCCAGCAGTTTATGGGGCAGGGGCTTAAATCAGCCCCAGCATTTT
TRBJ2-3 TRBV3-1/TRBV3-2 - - CASSQDPSTDTQYF TGTGCCAGCAGCCAAGATCCTAGCACAGATACGCAGTATTTT
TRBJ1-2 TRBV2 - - CASSTLGVRYGYTF TGTGCCAGCAGTACGTTGGGGGTTCGCTATGGCTACACCTTC